The text below deals with one T cell receptor beta chain. Its antigen is unknown. V lost 7 bases and J lost 8, with 11 bases in between. The CDR3 runs to 11 residues. The germline CDR1 and CDR2 sequences are SNHLY and FYNNEI. Profiled with immunoSEQ multiplex PCR; TCRdb holds only in-frame clones, not every one. The data hold tens of thousands of clones, with about 85% observed a single time. These data originate in a study of T cell responses to AZD1222 COVID-19 vaccine. Study-level results: Repertoires were sampled only after the peak T cell response. Elevations in Spike-specific TCR breadth and depth followed administration of two AZD1222 doses.

This TCR was sampled from an adult in good health. The J gene is TRBJ1-1, the V gene TRBV2; no reliable D call. This material consisted of peripheral blood, taken on day 0 of AZD1222 vaccination. The CDR3 bases are TGTGCCAGCACCCAGGCCCAAGAAGCTTTCTTT. Its translation: CASTQAQEAFF.